A single sample gave rise to the 24 T cell receptor beta chains below, sequenced in a study of shared clonotypes between healthy human individuals. Sequenced by immunoSEQ multiplex PCR; TCRdb stores in-frame clones only, minus some. The sample lists about a million clones, about 70% occurring once. Sequenced sample: memory CD4+ T cells sorted from blood. As for subset: CD45RA-negative fraction. Receptors were obtained from a man younger than 35 in good health.

The chain combines TRBV2 with TRBJ1-2, with 9 positions matching TRBD1. CDR1 is SNHLY, CDR2 FYNNEI, per germline. This CDR3 spans 13 amino acids. Trimming cost V 4 bases and J 5 bases; bases outside gene matches: 2. CDR3 coding DNA: TGTGCCAGCAGTGCTGGGACAGGGTATGGCTACACCTTC. It translates to CASSAGTGYGYTF.

The chain employs TRBV6-1 and TRBJ2-7, with D uncertain. CDR1 MNHNS and CDR2 SASEGT come from the germline V gene. V was pared by 7 bases and J by 6 bases, with 7 bases between. This CDR3 comprises 10 residues. The CDR3 spells CASNSIEQYF. The CDR3 nucleotides read TGTGCCAGCAACTCGATCGAGCAGTACTTC.

The chain couples TRBV6-6 to TRBJ1-1; the match to TRBD1 covers 7 bases. The germline CDR1 and CDR2 sequences are MNHNY and SVGAGI (reference sequence). The CDR3 has 15 residues. V dropped 7 bases and J dropped 4; count of bases not matched to a gene: 12. The CDR3 sequence: CASTHGGTASTEAFF. The CDR3 DNA reads as TGTGCCAGCACCCATGGGGGGACAGCGAGCACTGAAGCTTTCTTT.

V and J are TRBV25-1 and TRBJ2-1; tentative D call: TRBD1 (6 bases). The CDR3 spans 16 residues. The V end lost 3 bases, the J end lost 2 bases, and 14 bases lay between the germline ends. Germline-derived CDR1 and CDR2 are MGHDK and SYGVNS. The CDR3 coding sequence is TGTGCCAGCAGTGAGTTTCCAGGGGACACCTACAATGAGCAGTTCTTC. As protein: CASSEFPGDTYNEQFF.

For this clone: Other nucleotide sequences from this sample produce the same CDR3. This chain uses TRBV20-1 with TRBJ1-2; D is unresolved. Trimming left V 4 bases short and J 2 bases short, with 5 bases between. From germline, CDR1 is DFQATT and CDR2 SNEGSKA (reference sequence). The CDR3 has 11 residues. CDR3 bases: TGCAGTGCTACCTCGAACTATGGCTACACCTTC. Amino acids: CSATSNYGYTF.

This clone has only a few counts. The rearrangement uses TRBV5-4 and TRBJ1-5; 9 bases line up with TRBD1. The CDR3 extends over 14 amino acids. After removal of 4 bases from V and 5 bases from J, the junction contained 4 bases not matched to a gene. Germline values: CDR1 SGHNT, CDR2 YYREEE (reference sequence). The CDR3 loop reads CASSLDRGDQPQHF. The CDR3 DNA is TGTGCCAGCAGCCTGGACAGGGGAGATCAGCCCCAGCATTTT.

This clone was picked up many times. The genes are TRBV5-4 and TRBJ2-5; 12 bases agree with TRBD1. The V segment lost 4 bases and the J segment 2 bases; nucleotides outside the gene matches: 6. The CDR3 loop spans 16 amino acids. CDR1 and CDR2 (germline): SGHNT, YYREEE (reference sequence). In DNA, the CDR3 is TGTGCCAGCAGCAGACCGGGACAGGGGGCGCAAGAGACCCAGTACTTC. Encoded protein: CASSRPGQGAQETQYF.

This chain connects TRBV9 to TRBJ2-7; D remains ambiguous. Germline CDR1 reads SGDLS; CDR2 reads YYNGEE. The CDR3 covers 14 residues. V lost 0 bases and J lost 0, with 7 bases in between. The DNA of the CDR3 is TGTGCCAGCAGCGTAGCCCCATCCTCCTACGAGCAGTACTTC. Translated, it gives CASSVAPSSYEQYF.

The chain employs TRBV5-4 and TRBJ1-6, with 9 nucleotides matching TRBD1. Trimming cost V 0 bases and J 9 bases; bases outside gene matches: 4. Germline V CDR1 and CDR2: SGHNT, YYREEE (reference sequence). The CDR3 has 15 residues. The CDR3 reads CASSLDGTGTSPLHF. The CDR3 DNA reads as TGTGCCAGCAGCTTGGACGGGACAGGGACTTCACCCCTCCACTTT.

This chain links TRBV18 with TRBJ1-2; D not certain. Trimming removed 0 bases at V and 5 bases at J, with 7 bases between. CDR1 KGHSH and CDR2 LQKENI come from the germline V gene. The CDR3 is 13 residues long. The CDR3 bases are TGTGCCAGCTCACCACCATTGGGTTATGGCTACACCTTC. Protein: CASSPPLGYGYTF.

The chain employs TRBV6-6 and TRBJ1-2; no firm D call. Trimming cost V 4 bases and J 8 bases, with 11 bases left between them. The germline CDR1 and CDR2 sequences are MNHNY and SVGAGI (reference sequence). The CDR3 runs 12 residues. In DNA, the CDR3 is TGTGCCAGCAGTTTTAGATCGTGGGGCTACACCTTC. This codes for CASSFRSWGYTF.

This clone was counted once. The chain combines TRBV28 with TRBJ2-3; D not certain. CDR3 size: 15 residues. The V end lost 2 bases, the J end lost 1 base, and 10 bases lay between the germline ends. Per the germline V gene, CDR1 is MDHEN and CDR2 is SYDVKM. DNA for the CDR3: TGTGCCAGCAGTTTAAAGACTTTCGGCACAGATACGCAGTATTTT. Translating it yields CASSLKTFGTDTQYF.

This clone was counted once. The gene calls are TRBV2 and TRBJ2-5; unclear D gene. V was pared by 3 bases and J by 7 bases, with 6 bases between. The CDR3 is made up of 11 amino acids. Germline values: CDR1 SNHLY, CDR2 FYNNEI. The CDR3 DNA reads as TGTGCCAGCAGTGATTTTTCGACCCAGTACTTC. As protein: CASSDFSTQYF.

The chain recombines TRBV5-1 with TRBJ1-1; TRBD1 agrees at 8 bases. V lost 3 bases, J lost 6 bases, and 7 bases stayed unmatched. Germline CDR1 and CDR2: SGHRS and YFSETQ. The CDR3 spans 14 residues. The CDR3 reads CASSSTQGAPEAFF. CDR3 in DNA: TGCGCCAGCAGCTCGACCCAGGGGGCTCCTGAAGCTTTCTTT.

There are a few counts of this clone. Within the sample, other DNA sequences also encode this same CDR3. The chain links TRBV7-6 to TRBJ1-3; D call uncertain. Germline V CDR1 and CDR2: SGHVS, FNYEAQ. V gave up 1 base and J gave up 2 bases, with 12 bases separating them. This CDR3 is built from 16 residues. CDR3 residues: CASSLGQGLTGNTIYF. DNA for the CDR3: TGTGCCAGCAGCTTAGGACAAGGCCTAACTGGAAACACCATATATTTT.

V and J are TRBV6-1 and TRBJ2-1; D gene ambiguous. In germline, CDR1 is MNHNS, CDR2 SASEGT. V dropped 8 bases and J dropped 8 bases, with 13 bases sitting between them. CDR3 size: 12 residues. DNA for the CDR3: TGTGCCAGCGAAGCCCCCCCCCATGAGCAGTTCTTC. The encoded protein is CASEAPPHEQFF.

The rearrangement joins TRBV5-1 to TRBJ2-5, with D perhaps matching TRBD2 (7 bases). The V gene's germline CDR1 is SGHRS and CDR2 YFSETQ. Deletions cut 1 base from V and 4 bases from J, with 14 bases between. The CDR3 sequence is 15 residues long. The CDR3 DNA reads TGCGCCAGCAGCTTGTCGGGGGGCCAAGGAGAGACCCAGTACTTC. Translating gives CASSLSGGQGETQYF. Full variable domain (missing parts from reference TRBV5-1 and TRBJ2-5): KAGVTQTPRYLIKTRGQQVTLSCSPISGHRSVSWYQQTPGQGLQFLFEYFSETQRNKGNFPGRFSGRQFSNSRSEMNVSTLELGDSALYLCASSLSGGQGETQYFGPGTRLLVL.

The V call is TRBV2, the J call TRBJ1-1; 7 bases align to TRBD1. The ends lost 5 bases at V and 2 bases at J; junction bases unmatched: 5. Germline CDR1 SNHLY, CDR2 FYNNEI. The CDR3 runs 14 residues. CDR3 loop: CASSQTGHNTEAFF. In DNA, the CDR3 is TGTGCCAGCAGTCAGACAGGGCATAACACTGAAGCTTTCTTT.

This chain uses TRBV29-1 with TRBJ1-2, with D possibly being TRBD1 (6 bases). Looked up from germline, CDR1 is SQVTM and CDR2 is ANQGSEA. V gave up 7 bases and J gave up 0 bases, with 15 bases separating them. The CDR3 is 14 amino acids. CDR3 sequence: CSAEHRASNYGYTF. DNA of the CDR3: TGCAGCGCCGAACACAGGGCATCTAACTATGGCTACACCTTC. Variable domain in full (rest from reference TRBV29-1 and TRBJ1-2): SAVISQKPSRDICQRGTSLTIQCQVDSQVTMMFWYRQQPGQSLTLIATANQGSEATYESGFVIDKFPISRPNLTFSTLTVSNMSPEDSSIYLCSAEHRASNYGYTFGSGTRLTVV.

The chain joins TRBV11-2 to TRBJ2-7; D is ambiguous. This CDR3 is 15 amino acids long. The V end lost 0 bases, the J end lost 2 bases, and 11 bases lay between the germline ends. CDR1 is SGHAT, CDR2 FQNNGV, per germline. In DNA form, the CDR3 reads TGTGCCAGCAGCTTAGATCGAACGACGCCCTACGAGCAGTACTTC. It encodes CASSLDRTTPYEQYF.

The CDR3 DNA follows: TGTGCCAGCAGAGGACTAGCGTTCACAGATACGCAGTATTTT. Its translation is CASRGLAFTDTQYF. The genes are TRBV6-5 and TRBJ2-3; 9 bases align to TRBD2. The germline V gene has CDR1 MNHEY and CDR2 SVGAGI. There are 14 residues in the CDR3. The J segment lost 2 bases and the V segment lost 6 bases, leaving 3 bases of the junction unmatched.

The chain recombines TRBV9 with TRBJ1-1, with no clear D. This CDR3 contains 13 residues. V was clipped by 4 bases and J by 1 base, with 8 bases between them. CDR1 is SGDLS, CDR2 YYNGEE, per germline. For the CDR3, the DNA is TGTGCCAGCAGCCCCCACCAGAACACTGAAGCTTTCTTT. Its protein is CASSPHQNTEAFF. Full variable domain (outside the CDR3, taken from reference TRBV9 and TRBJ1-1): DSGVTQTPKHLITATGQRVTLRCSPRSGDLSVYWYQQSLDQGLQFLIQYYNGEERAKGNILERFSAQQFPDLHSELNLSSLELGDSALYFCASSPHQNTEAFFGQGTRLTVV.

The chain combines TRBV5-4 with TRBJ2-3; D remains ambiguous. Germline CDR1 and CDR2: SGHNT and YYREEE (reference sequence). The CDR3 covers 13 residues. The ends were cut back, 4 bases at V and 1 base at J, with 7 bases in the middle. The CDR3 here is CASSVAGTDTQYF. Written as DNA, the CDR3 is TGTGCCAGCAGCGTCGCCGGCACAGATACGCAGTATTTT.

Details on this clone: The same CDR3 is also encoded by other DNA sequences in this sample. This sequence joins TRBV19 and TRBJ2-7; D is perhaps TRBD2 (5 bases). The CDR3 spans 14 residues. Germline assignment: CDR1 LNHDA and CDR2 SQIVND (reference sequence). V was cut by 2 bases and J by 0 bases, with 8 bases left in between. The CDR3 region is CASSITGSSYEQYF. The DNA for the CDR3 is TGTGCCAGTAGTATAACGGGGAGCTCCTACGAGCAGTACTTC.